The subject of this entry is one TCR beta chain. Its target is unknown. Amplification of TRBV12-4/TRBJ1-2 clonotypes used adaptor-ligated barcode primers. Using its own MiXCR run on the multiplex PCR reads, TCRdb lists one record per CDR3 protein. Of several hundred distinct CDR3 sequences detected, around 25% appear once; the ten largest clones hold about a sixth. Regarding the study as a whole: Tumor Treg TCRs overlapped most with tumor naive CD4+ cells. The TCR gene usage of tumor memory CD4+ T cells clustered together with blood and lymph node memory CD4+ cells and with lymph node naive CD4+ cells. Under 2.1% of tumor Treg sequences matched blood Tregs or memory cells.

Tregs were sorted as CD4+CD25+CD127-/low cells. J gave up 2 bases and V 6 bases, and 8 bases lay outside the gene matches. There are 15 residues in the CDR3. Sequencing was carried out using Tregs sorted from blood. The chain combines TRBV12-3 or TRBV12-4 with TRBJ1-2, with 8 positions matching TRBD1. The sequence derives from a female donor with breast cancer. The DNA of the CDR3 is TGTGCCAGCAGACCGGCGGACAGGGAGAACTATGGCTACACCTTC. Its protein product is CASRPADRENYGYTF.